Each of the 27 T cell receptor beta chains below was sequenced from the same sample in a study of identical twins. In TCRdb, the 5' RACE reads were re-called with MiXCR into one record per CDR3 protein. The table shows around 680,000 distinct CDR3 sequences, with 8.5% to 9% occurring only once. These data were also filed under a second study, of yellow fever vaccine responses in identical twins.

What was sequenced was PBMCs. Receptors originate from a woman aged 18 to 35 in good health.

This clonotype was observed a few times. V is TRBV15 and J is TRBJ2-3, with D hard to call. V shed 0 bases and J shed 4 bases, with 11 bases lying between them. The CDR3 has 15 residues. Germline CDR1 and CDR2: LNHNV and YYDKDF (reference sequence). CDR3 sequence reads: CATSRDPVGADTQYF. CDR3 nucleotide sequence: TGTGCCACCAGCAGAGATCCCGTTGGGGCAGATACGCAGTATTTT.

This clonotype was detected only a few times. This chain uses TRBV5-1 with TRBJ2-1, with TRBD2 as a possible D gene (6 bases). Per the germline V gene, CDR1 is SGHRS and CDR2 is YFSETQ. The CDR3 extends over 13 amino acids. Deletions cut 3 bases from V and 10 bases from J, with 14 bases between. The CDR3 loop reads CASSSRRDVEQFF. Here the CDR3 DNA reads TGCGCCAGCAGCTCGCGGCGGGACGTCGAGCAGTTCTTC. The full variable domain, rest sourced from reference TRBV5-1 and TRBJ2-1, is KAGVTQTPRYLIKTRGQQVTLSCSPISGHRSVSWYQQTPGQGLQFLFEYFSETQRNKGNFPGRFSGRQFSNSRSEMNVSTLELGDSALYLCASSSRRDVEQFFGPGTRLTVL.

The genes are TRBV3-1 and TRBJ1-2, with a weak D call TRBD1 (6 bases). The CDR3 runs 15 residues. Trimming shortened V by 4 bases and J by 4 bases, and 16 bases separated the two germline ends. Looked up from germline, CDR1 is LGHDT and CDR2 is YNNKEL (reference sequence). The CDR3 reads CASSPNGGGGYGYTF. CDR3 bases: TGTGCCAGCAGCCCTAACGGAGGGGGGGGCTATGGCTACACCTTC.

This clonotype was counted a few times. J is TRBJ2-2 and V is TRBV7-9, with D unclear. This CDR3 comprises 13 residues. The germline V gene encodes CDR1 SEHNR and CDR2 FQNEAQ (reference sequence). The V gene lost 4 bases and the J gene lost 6 bases, with 9 bases spanning the gap. The CDR3 nucleotides read TGTGCCAGCAGCTCCCCCCCCGCCGGGGAGCTGTTTTTT. This gives the protein CASSSPPAGELFF.

This clonotype was detected ten times or more. The genes are TRBV7-9 and TRBJ2-2; 8 nucleotides align to TRBD2. There are 15 residues in the CDR3. With 5 bases clipped from V and 7 bases from J, the junction kept 9 bases outside the gene matches. From germline, CDR1 is SEHNR and CDR2 FQNEAQ (reference sequence). CDR3 region: CASSPAGGAGGELFF. Written as DNA, the CDR3 is TGTGCCAGCAGCCCCGCGGGGGGCGCGGGCGGGGAGCTGTTTTTT.

This clonotype appeared a few times. The V gene is TRBV10-3, the J gene TRBJ2-5; TRBD2 matches 7 bases. The V segment lost 0 bases and the J segment 9 bases; nucleotides outside the gene matches: 7. Germline V gives CDR1 ENHRY, CDR2 SYGVKD. The length of the CDR3 is 14 residues. CDR3 nucleotide sequence: TGTGCCATCAGTGAGTCGAAGGCAGGGAGGGCCCAGTACTTC. Its protein product is CAISESKAGRAQYF.

As for this clonotype: A much more abundant neighbour one base away suggests this may be a read error. The CDR3 end shows no conserved phenylalanine or tryptophan, and so a read error is likely. This chain links TRBV12-3 or TRBV12-4 with TRBJ2-3; D is unresolved. Trimming removed 6 bases at V and 1 base at J, with 11 bases between. The CDR3 totals 14 residues. In DNA, the CDR3 is TGTGCCAGCAGCCCCCGAGGACGCACAGATACGCAGTATCTT. This codes for CASSPRGRTDTQYL.

The J gene is TRBJ2-3, the V gene TRBV24-1; 9 bases agree with TRBD2. Germline V lookup: CDR1 KGHDR, CDR2 SFDVKD. V was clipped by 3 bases and J by 0 bases; unmatched bases: 9. This CDR3 spans 18 amino acids. The CDR3 DNA reads TGTGCCACCAGTGATCGGACAGCGGGGGGACGAAGCACAGATACGCAGTATTTT. Protein product: CATSDRTAGGRSTDTQYF.

The chain employs TRBV20-1 and TRBJ1-5; D gene uncertain. CDR3 length: 14 residues. Deletions cut 3 bases from V and 1 base from J, with 10 bases between. The V gene's germline CDR1 is DFQATT and CDR2 SNEGSKA (reference sequence). The CDR3 coding sequence is TGCAGTGCTAGTATTACAGCCAGCAATCAGCCCCAGCATTTT. This translates into CSASITASNQPQHF.

About this clonotype itself: At one of its ends the junction is not consistent with the germline gene, which may arise from a read error. CDR3 residues: CASSLAQGAHTGELFF. CDR3 coding DNA: TGTGCCAGCAGCCTAGCGCAGGGGGCGCACACCGGGGAGCTGTTTTTT. The genes are TRBV7-9 and TRBJ2-2, with 8 bases lining up with TRBD1. Germline V gene data show CDR1 as SEHNR and CDR2 as FQNEAQ (reference sequence). The CDR3 is made up of 16 amino acids. The variable domain in full, completed from reference TRBV7-9 and TRBJ2-2, reads DTGVSQNPRHKITKRGQNVTFRCDPISEHNRLYWYRQTLGQGPEFLTYFQNEAQLEKSRLLSDRFSAERPKGSFSTLEIQRTEQGDSAMYLCASSLAQGAHTGELFFGEGSRLTVL.

This clonotype was recorded at least ten times. V and J are TRBV28 and TRBJ2-3; tentatively, D is TRBD2 (5 bases). The germline CDR1 and CDR2 sequences are MDHEN and SYDVKM. This CDR3 is 14 amino acids long. Trimming shortened V by 6 bases and J by 4 bases, and 14 bases separated the two germline ends. CDR3 region: CASSSIGESDTQYF. The CDR3 DNA reads as TGTGCCAGCAGCTCAATCGGGGAGTCAGATACGCAGTATTTT.

The chain uses TRBV6-1 and TRBJ1-2, with TRBD1 as a possible D gene (6 bases). The ends were cut back, 6 bases at V and 1 base at J, with 21 bases in the middle. CDR3 size: 17 residues. The germline CDR1 and CDR2 sequences are MNHNS and SASEGT. This chain's CDR3 is CASSPYASGAINYGYTF. CDR3 DNA sequence: TGTGCCAGCAGCCCTTACGCGTCAGGGGCCATTAACTATGGCTACACCTTC.

Many counts were recorded for this clonotype. The CDR3 is CASSPRTSGPYNEQFF. Written as DNA, the CDR3 is TGTGCCAGCAGCCCCCGGACTAGCGGGCCCTACAATGAGCAGTTCTTC. The chain combines TRBV3-1 with TRBJ2-1; TRBD2 aligns across 11 bases. V trimming: 4 bases; J trimming: 2 bases; junction bases outside the gene matches: 4. The V gene's germline CDR1 is LGHDT and CDR2 YNNKEL (reference sequence). The CDR3 contains 16 residues.

In its sample, this clonotype was seen many times. This chain connects TRBV29-1 to TRBJ2-7; TRBD2 is a possible D gene (6 bases). Per germline, CDR1 SQVTM and CDR2 ANQGSEA. The germline V and J ends were trimmed by 6 bases and 6 bases, with 18 bases remaining between them. This CDR3 spans 13 amino acids. CDR3 bases: TGCAGCGTATCAGCGGGCGGCCCGATCGAGCAGTACTTC. Its translation: CSVSAGGPIEQYF.

This clonotype was recorded at least ten times. The genes are TRBV6-5 and TRBJ2-2, with 9 bases that match TRBD2. J lost 3 bases, V lost 0 bases, and 2 bases had no gene match. CDR3 length: 16 amino acids. Germline-derived CDR1 and CDR2 are MNHEY and SVGAGI. This CDR3 is CASSYSIAGDTGELFF. CDR3 DNA sequence: TGTGCCAGCAGTTACTCGATAGCGGGAGACACCGGGGAGCTGTTTTTT.

DNA of the CDR3: TGTGCCAGCAGCTTAGAGGGCGGGAGAGGCGGGGAGACCCAGTACTTC. It translates to CASSLEGGRGGETQYF. The V gene is TRBV7-8, the J gene TRBJ2-5; 7 bases line up with TRBD2. Germline trimming cut 1 base from V and 5 bases from J; bases unmatched to any gene: 10. Germline V gene sequence: CDR1 SGHVS, CDR2 FQNEAQ. CDR3 size: 16 residues.

The chain has TRBV25-1 and TRBJ2-1; TRBD1 matches at 11 bases. CDR1 and CDR2 (germline): MGHDK, SYGVNS. V lost 7 bases to trimming and J lost 4 bases; unmatched junction nucleotides: 6. This CDR3 is built from 15 residues. The CDR3 nucleotides are TGTGCCAGCACCGACGGGACAGGGGGTTACAATGAGCAGTTCTTC. Its translation is CASTDGTGGYNEQFF.

This clonotype was seen only a few times. The chain links TRBV7-9 to TRBJ1-4; 9 nucleotides match TRBD1. The CDR3 is 14 amino acids. Germline lookup yields CDR1 SEHNR and CDR2 FQNEAQ (reference sequence). V lost 5 bases and J lost 5; bases outside the gene matches: 3. The CDR3 DNA reads as TGTGCCAGCAGCCCGGGACAGGGAAATGAAAAACTGTTTTTT. Protein: CASSPGQGNEKLFF.

The genes are TRBV29-1 and TRBJ1-1; 7 positions agree with TRBD1. From germline, CDR1 is SQVTM and CDR2 ANQGSEA. This CDR3 is built from 13 residues. After removal of 7 bases from V and 0 bases from J, the junction contained 5 bases not matched to a gene. DNA for the CDR3: TGCAGCGCCCAACAGGGGATGAACACTGAAGCTTTCTTT. Translation: CSAQQGMNTEAFF.

This chain connects TRBV7-2 to TRBJ1-6; 7 positions match TRBD1. Per germline, CDR1 SGHTA and CDR2 FQGNSA. The trim removed 5 bases at V and 7 bases at J, leaving 8 bases unmatched. The CDR3 extends over 15 amino acids. DNA for the CDR3: TGTGCCAGCAGCCCACTGGACAGGAGCAATTCACCCCTCCACTTT. This encodes CASSPLDRSNSPLHF. The full variable domain, in which reference TRBV7-2 and TRBJ1-6 provide the parts outside the CDR3, is GAGVSQSPSNKVTEKGKDVELRCDPISGHTALYWYRQSLGQGLEFLIYFQGNSAPDKSGLPSDRFSAERTGGSVSTLTIQRTQQEDSAVYLCASSPLDRSNSPLHFGNGTRLTVT.

The table lists this clonotype with many counts. The chain recombines TRBV29-1 with TRBJ2-3; D gene unclear. The CDR3 runs 12 residues. The V gene lost 2 bases and the J gene lost 3 bases, with 6 bases spanning the gap. In germline, CDR1 is SQVTM, CDR2 ANQGSEA. CDR3 nucleotide sequence: TGCAGCGTTGAATTCGAAACAGATACGCAGTATTTT. It yields the protein CSVEFETDTQYF.

This clonotype was detected many times. CDR3 residues: CASSPTRVYNEQFF. In DNA, the CDR3 is TGTGCCAGCAGTCCTACTAGGGTGTACAATGAGCAGTTCTTC. The rearrangement uses TRBV12-3 or TRBV12-4 and TRBJ2-1, with D perhaps TRBD2 (5 bases). The CDR3 consists of 14 residues. V lost 5 bases and J 4 bases, leaving 12 bases between the germline ends.

This clonotype was seen ten or more times. The chain recombines TRBV5-1 with TRBJ1-5; 7 bases agree with TRBD1. The J segment lost 2 bases and the V segment lost 2 bases, leaving 7 bases of the junction unmatched. Germline CDR1 and CDR2: SGHRS and YFSETQ. The CDR3 is 16 amino acids. The DNA for the CDR3 is TGCGCCAGCAGCTTAGGACAGGACAAGGGCAATCAGCCCCAGCATTTT. It is translated as CASSLGQDKGNQPQHF.

This clonotype was observed a few times. The gene calls are TRBV14 and TRBJ2-7; 7 bases line up with TRBD1. This CDR3 is built from 14 residues. V lost 3 bases, J lost 4 bases, and 6 bases stayed unmatched. CDR1 and CDR2 (germline): SGHDN, FVKESK. CDR3 sequence reads: CASSQGTVMYEQYF. The CDR3, as DNA: TGTGCCAGCAGCCAGGGGACAGTGATGTACGAGCAGTACTTC. Supplemented by reference TRBV14 and TRBJ2-7, the full variable domain reads EAGVTQFPSHSVIEKGQTVTLRCDPISGHDNLYWYRRVMGKEIKFLLHFVKESKQDESGMPNNRFLAERTGGTYSTLKVQPAELEDSGVYFCASSQGTVMYEQYFGPGTRLTVT.

This clonotype occurred a few times. The J gene is TRBJ1-2, the V gene TRBV7-9; unclear D gene. Germline V gives CDR1 SEHNR, CDR2 FQNEAQ (reference sequence). V lost 6 bases and J lost 6, with 14 bases in between. This CDR3 has 13 residues. For the CDR3, the DNA is TGTGCCAGCAGACCGGACGGAGGCCATGGCTACACCTTC. This translates into CASRPDGGHGYTF. Filled out from reference TRBV7-9 and TRBJ1-2, the complete variable domain reads DTGVSQNPRHKITKRGQNVTFRCDPISEHNRLYWYRQTLGQGPEFLTYFQNEAQLEKSRLLSDRFSAERPKGSFSTLEIQRTEQGDSAMYLCASRPDGGHGYTFGSGTRLTVV.

This clonotype was seen more than once but under ten times. The V call is TRBV7-9, the J call TRBJ2-2; D is possibly TRBD2 (5 bases). CDR3 size: 12 residues. V lost 5 bases, J lost 9 bases, and 10 bases lay in between. Germline values: CDR1 SEHNR, CDR2 FQNEAQ (reference sequence). In DNA, the CDR3 is TGTGCCAGCAGCCGAGGAGGCAGGGAGCTGTTTTTT. It translates to CASSRGGRELFF.

The chain is built from TRBV6-1 and TRBJ1-5; D remains ambiguous. CDR1 is MNHNS and CDR2 is SASEGT in the germline V gene. This CDR3 is 14 amino acids long. Trimming took off 3 bases at V and 5 bases at J, with 11 bases between the two ends. CDR3 sequence: CASSDMQADQPQHF. In nucleotides, the CDR3 is TGTGCCAGCAGTGACATGCAGGCGGATCAGCCCCAGCATTTT.